One sample yielded the 31 T cell receptor beta chains listed below, sequenced in a study of shared clonotypes between healthy human individuals. This table comes from immunoSEQ multiplex PCR, and its TCRdb copy is limited to in-frame clones, with some not included. The sample yields a few hundred thousand clones, over 95% seen once. The naive CD8 fraction comprised CD45RO-negative cells positively selected for CCR7 and excluded terminally differentiated effector memory CD45RA+ cells. The sample was naive CD8+ T cells sorted from blood. The source of these receptors is a woman between 25 and 40 years old in good health.

V usage is TRBV27 and J usage is TRBJ2-7; D is undetermined. Germline V lookup: CDR1 MNHEY, CDR2 SMNVEV (reference sequence). The CDR3 covers 15 residues. The V and J ends lost 6 bases and 3 bases respectively, with 18 bases between them. The CDR3 spells CASSPISQTYYEQYF. In DNA, the CDR3 is TGTGCCAGCAGCCCAATTTCCCAAACGTACTACGAGCAGTACTTC.

The chain has TRBV27 and TRBJ2-3, with TRBD2 matching over 7 bases. Per the germline V gene, CDR1 is MNHEY and CDR2 is SMNVEV (reference sequence). CDR3 length: 16 amino acids. J was trimmed by 7 bases and V by 0 bases; bases with no gene match: 10. CDR3 in DNA: TGTGCCAGCAGTTTATCGGGCGGGAGCTCGGACTATACGCAGTATTTT. Its protein product is CASSLSGGSSDYTQYF.

This chain links TRBV5-6 with TRBJ1-4; weak D call: TRBD1 (5 bases). CDR1 is SGHDT, CDR2 YYEEEE, per germline. The length of the CDR3 is 15 residues. V shed 5 bases and J shed 1 base, with 12 bases lying between them. CDR3 sequence: CASRVWGGTNEKLFF. DNA of the CDR3: TGTGCCAGCAGAGTCTGGGGGGGAACTAATGAAAAACTGTTTTTT. Full variable domain (remainder filled in from reference TRBV5-6 and TRBJ1-4): DAGVTQSPTHLIKTRGQQVTLRCSPKSGHDTVSWYQQALGQGPQFIFQYYEEEERQRGNFPDRFSGHQFPNYSSELNVNALLLGDSALYLCASRVWGGTNEKLFFGSGTQLSVL.

The chain couples TRBV7-5 to TRBJ2-3; the table assigns TRBD1, which was not confirmed against the DNA. TRBV7-5 is assigned pseudogene status. The CDR3 has 15 residues. The CDR3 DNA sequence: TGTGTCAGAAGCTTTAGACAGGGGGCATTGGATACGCAGTATTTT. Its translation: CVRSFRQGALDTQYF.

The CDR3 reads CATSPPENTEAFF. The CDR3 DNA reads TGTGCCACCTCTCCCCCTGAGAACACTGAAGCTTTCTTT. The V and J genes are TRBV2 and TRBJ1-1; D not resolved. Between the trimmed V and J ends, which lost 10 bases and 1 base, there was a span of 13 bases. Germline V lookup: CDR1 SNHLY, CDR2 FYNNEI. The CDR3 runs to 13 residues.

This chain connects TRBV11-2 to TRBJ2-7; the D gene could be TRBD1 or TRBD2 (5 bases each). This CDR3 region has 14 residues. Trimming removed 3 bases at V and 2 bases at J, with 11 bases between. CDR1 SGHAT and CDR2 FQNNGV come from the germline V gene. The CDR3 loop reads CASSFGGRTYEQYF. The CDR3 coding sequence is TGTGCCAGCAGCTTTGGGGGAAGGACCTACGAGCAGTACTTC.

CDR3 loop: CASSLETPYNEQFF. In DNA form, the CDR3 reads TGCGCCAGCAGCTTGGAAACTCCGTACAATGAGCAGTTCTTC. The J gene is TRBJ2-1, the V gene TRBV5-1; D remains unclear. Per the germline V gene, CDR1 is SGHRS and CDR2 is YFSETQ. This CDR3 spans 14 amino acids. The V end was cut by 0 bases, the J end by 4 bases, with 8 bases between.

This clone was counted between two and nine times. The V and J genes are TRBV19 and TRBJ1-1; D is undetermined. Trimming took 4 bases from V and 0 from J, leaving 9 bases between them. This CDR3 has 14 amino acids. Germline CDR1 is LNHDA and CDR2 is SQIVND (reference sequence). The CDR3 loop reads CASSSLAVNTEAFF. The CDR3 DNA reads TGTGCCAGTAGTAGTTTGGCTGTGAACACTGAAGCTTTCTTT.

This chain joins TRBV28 and TRBJ2-2; D is uncertain. The germline V gene has CDR1 MDHEN and CDR2 SYDVKM. V was trimmed by 3 bases and J by 7 bases, leaving 9 bases between them. The CDR3 totals 13 residues. The CDR3 DNA sequence: TGTGCCAGCAGTTTTGAGATTGGCGGGGAGCTGTTTTTT. It yields the protein CASSFEIGGELFF.

The V gene is TRBV14, the J gene TRBJ2-5; a possible D gene is TRBD1 (6 bases). Per germline, CDR1 SGHDN and CDR2 FVKESK. The CDR3 contains 14 residues. V shed 3 bases and J shed 5 bases, with 13 bases lying between them. In DNA, the CDR3 is TGTGCCAGCAGCCAGTGGGGGCTGGCGGAGACCCAGTACTTC. Translated: CASSQWGLAETQYF.

The chain has TRBV7-8 and TRBJ2-6; D is undetermined. The CDR3 contains 14 residues. The germline gives CDR1 SGHVS, CDR2 FQNEAQ. The V end lost 5 bases, the J end lost 0 bases, and 5 bases lay between the germline ends. The chain's CDR3 is CASSTLSGANVLTF. The CDR3 nucleotides read TGTGCCAGCAGCACCCTCTCTGGGGCCAACGTCCTGACTTTC.

This clone was observed a single time. The V gene is TRBV5-6, the J gene TRBJ2-7; tentative D call: TRBD2 (6 bases). The CDR3 is made up of 14 amino acids. Deletions cut 2 bases from V and 3 bases from J, with 12 bases between. The germline CDR1 and CDR2 sequences are SGHDT and YYEEEE. DNA of the CDR3: TGTGCCAGCAGCTTAGCGGGCGGCTACTACGAGCAGTACTTC. Amino acid sequence: CASSLAGGYYEQYF.

This clone was observed a single time. The CDR3 sequence is CASSPGTSGRVTQYF. The CDR3 region has the DNA TGTGCCAGCAGTCCAGGGACTAGCGGGAGGGTCACGCAGTATTTT. The chain links TRBV27 to TRBJ2-3, with TRBD2 matching 16 bases. Germline CDR1 and CDR2: MNHEY and SMNVEV (reference sequence). This CDR3 region has 15 residues. After removal of 5 bases from V and 9 bases from J, the junction contained 5 bases not matched to a gene.

The chain employs TRBV15 and TRBJ2-7, with 7 bases fitting TRBD1. From germline, CDR1 is LNHNV and CDR2 YYDKDF (reference sequence). V was pared by 0 bases and J by 0 bases, with 8 bases of the junction left unmatched. The CDR3 is 17 residues long. CDR3: CATSRDQTGPSSYEQYF. CDR3 sequence (DNA): TGTGCCACCAGCAGAGACCAGACAGGGCCGAGCTCCTACGAGCAGTACTTC.

The chain couples TRBV29-1 to TRBJ2-7; TRBD2 aligns across 9 bases. The junction had 9 bases not matched to a gene; V was cut back by 3 bases and J by 3 bases. In germline, CDR1 is SQVTM, CDR2 ANQGSEA. The CDR3 has 15 amino acids. Here the CDR3 DNA reads TGCAGCGTTGAGTGGTCTAGCGGGACTGACTACGAGCAGTACTTC. Amino acids: CSVEWSSGTDYEQYF.

In the case of this clone: Other DNA variants within this sample encode the same CDR3. This chain links TRBV27 with TRBJ2-7; no clear D gene. V was clipped by 4 bases and J by 1 base, with 5 bases between them. The CDR3 consists of 12 residues. Germline values: CDR1 MNHEY, CDR2 SMNVEV (reference sequence). CDR3 DNA: TGTGCCAGCAGTTCTTATTCCTACGAGCAGTACTTC. This sequence encodes CASSSYSYEQYF.

This chain links TRBV13 with TRBJ2-1; 9 positions agree with TRBD1. This CDR3 is built from 15 residues. Germline values: CDR1 PRHDT, CDR2 FYEKMQ (reference sequence). V shed 5 bases, J shed 7 bases, and the junction held 9 bases outside the gene matches. CDR3 residues: CASSVTGGANNEQFF. The CDR3 nucleotides are TGTGCCAGCAGCGTCACAGGGGGCGCGAATAATGAGCAGTTCTTC.

This clone was observed a few times. This sequence joins TRBV27 and TRBJ1-1; tentatively, D is TRBD1 (5 bases). The CDR3 is 13 residues long. V lost 0 bases and J 10 bases, leaving 12 bases between the germline ends. Per germline, CDR1 MNHEY and CDR2 SMNVEV (reference sequence). The CDR3 here is CASSLSGGSPAFF. DNA for the CDR3: TGTGCCAGCAGTTTATCGGGGGGGAGCCCAGCTTTCTTT.

The chain employs TRBV9 and TRBJ2-1; D gene unclear. The V and J ends lost 1 base and 7 bases respectively, with 18 bases between them. Germline CDR1 reads SGDLS; CDR2 reads YYNGEE. CDR3 length: 16 amino acids. The CDR3 bases are TGTGCCAGCAGCGTACCTCACGTAGCTCGGTCGAATGAGCAGTTCTTC. Its translation: CASSVPHVARSNEQFF.

The chain uses TRBV28 and TRBJ2-5; a possible D gene is TRBD1 (6 bases). CDR3 size: 14 residues. With 2 bases removed from V and 2 bases from J, the gap between germline ends came to 9 bases. Germline loops: CDR1 MDHEN, CDR2 SYDVKM. The CDR3 nucleotides read TGTGCCAGCAGTTTACCTGACAGGCAAGAGACCCAGTACTTC. This encodes CASSLPDRQETQYF.

The chain links TRBV9 to TRBJ2-7, with 10 bases fitting TRBD2. Germline loops: CDR1 SGDLS, CDR2 YYNGEE. This CDR3 spans 14 amino acids. V dropped 6 bases and J dropped 5; count of bases not matched to a gene: 8. Here the CDR3 DNA reads TGTGCCAGCACCGCCGGGACTAGCGATGACGAGCAGTACTTC. It translates to CASTAGTSDDEQYF. Variable domain in full (rest from reference TRBV9 and TRBJ2-7): DSGVTQTPKHLITATGQRVTLRCSPRSGDLSVYWYQQSLDQGLQFLIQYYNGEERAKGNILERFSAQQFPDLHSELNLSSLELGDSALYFCASTAGTSDDEQYFGPGTRLTVT.

The V gene is TRBV5-1, the J gene TRBJ2-7; 15 bases align to TRBD2. CDR1 is SGHRS, CDR2 YFSETQ, per germline. The CDR3 sequence is 20 residues long. J was trimmed by 1 base and V by 2 bases; bases with no gene match: 13. CDR3 amino acids: CASSFTSLGTSGGSSYEQYF. The CDR3 region has the DNA TGCGCCAGCAGCTTTACCAGCCTCGGGACTAGCGGGGGGAGTTCCTACGAGCAGTACTTC.

The CDR3 spells CASSEGLAGRDEQFF. The CDR3 coding sequence is TGTGCCAGCAGTGAGGGACTAGCGGGACGTGATGAGCAGTTCTTC. V gene TRBV2 combines with J gene TRBJ2-1, with 13 bases that match TRBD2. V lost 3 bases and J lost 8; bases outside the gene matches: 4. Germline V gene data show CDR1 as SNHLY and CDR2 as FYNNEI. The CDR3 loop spans 15 amino acids.

This CDR3 is CASSLEIAGPNEQFF. CDR3 bases: TGTGCCAGCAGTTTAGAGATAGCGGGGCCCAATGAGCAGTTCTTC. This sequence joins TRBV28 and TRBJ2-1; TRBD2 matches 8 bases. Trimming at V came to 2 bases and at J to 6 bases, leaving 6 bases not matched to a gene. The CDR3 consists of 15 residues. Germline values: CDR1 MDHEN, CDR2 SYDVKM.

The CDR3 sequence: CASSFYLHNEQFF. The CDR3 nucleotides read TGTGCCAGCAGCTTCTACTTACACAATGAGCAGTTCTTC. The rearrangement joins TRBV7-2 to TRBJ2-1; no definite D call. The germline V and J ends were trimmed by 3 bases and 5 bases, with 8 bases remaining between them. The germline CDR1 and CDR2 sequences are SGHTA and FQGNSA. The CDR3 extends over 13 amino acids.

This chain joins TRBV28 and TRBJ1-2; possibly TRBD1 for D (5 bases). Germline V gene sequence: CDR1 MDHEN, CDR2 SYDVKM. The CDR3 spans 14 residues. The V end was cut by 2 bases, the J end by 4 bases, with 11 bases between. In DNA form, the CDR3 reads TGTGCCAGCAGTTTAGCGGGGGATGGCTATGGCTACACCTTC. Translated, it gives CASSLAGDGYGYTF.

This chain connects TRBV28 to TRBJ2-7, with 7 bases matching TRBD2. The CDR3 runs to 15 residues. Trimming removed 6 bases from V and 5 bases from J; junction bases left unmatched: 13. Germline CDR1 is MDHEN and CDR2 is SYDVKM. CDR3 amino acids: CASSPPPLLAHEQYF. CDR3 nucleotide sequence: TGTGCCAGCAGCCCACCACCTCTACTAGCGCACGAGCAGTACTTC.

This sequence joins TRBV5-5 and TRBJ2-5; D remains ambiguous. Germline V gives CDR1 SGHKS, CDR2 YYEKEE (reference sequence). This CDR3 has 13 residues. Trimming cost V 3 bases and J 5 bases, with 11 bases left between them. CDR3 region: CASSWASPETQYF. The CDR3 DNA is TGTGCCAGCAGCTGGGCAAGTCCGGAGACCCAGTACTTC.

The chain employs TRBV27 and TRBJ2-5, with 7 bases fitting TRBD2. The J call may be faulty, since TRBJ2-7 better matches the DNA end. Germline CDR1 MNHEY, CDR2 SMNVEV (reference sequence). The CDR3 runs to 14 residues. The CDR3: CASSLRGEGYEQYF. CDR3 nucleotide sequence: TGTGCCAGCAGTCTACGGGGGGAAGGGTACGAGCAGTACTTC.

The rearrangement uses TRBV27 and TRBJ2-1, with TRBD2 matching 12 bases. V shed 5 bases, J shed 5 bases, and the junction held 4 bases outside the gene matches. Germline loops: CDR1 MNHEY, CDR2 SMNVEV (reference sequence). The CDR3 length is 15 residues. Written as DNA, the CDR3 is TGTGCCAGCAGTCATCTAGCGGGAGGGGACAATGAGCAGTTCTTC. Amino acids: CASSHLAGGDNEQFF.

Remarks on this clone: Other DNA sequences in this specimen translate into the identical CDR3. The V call is TRBV13, the J call TRBJ2-7, with 8 nucleotides matching TRBD2. With 5 bases clipped from V and 2 bases from J, the junction kept 2 bases outside the gene matches. Germline assignment: CDR1 PRHDT and CDR2 FYEKMQ (reference sequence). CDR3 length equals 13 residues. The CDR3 spells CASSPGLAYEQYF. CDR3 DNA sequence: TGTGCCAGCAGCCCGGGACTAGCCTACGAGCAGTACTTC.